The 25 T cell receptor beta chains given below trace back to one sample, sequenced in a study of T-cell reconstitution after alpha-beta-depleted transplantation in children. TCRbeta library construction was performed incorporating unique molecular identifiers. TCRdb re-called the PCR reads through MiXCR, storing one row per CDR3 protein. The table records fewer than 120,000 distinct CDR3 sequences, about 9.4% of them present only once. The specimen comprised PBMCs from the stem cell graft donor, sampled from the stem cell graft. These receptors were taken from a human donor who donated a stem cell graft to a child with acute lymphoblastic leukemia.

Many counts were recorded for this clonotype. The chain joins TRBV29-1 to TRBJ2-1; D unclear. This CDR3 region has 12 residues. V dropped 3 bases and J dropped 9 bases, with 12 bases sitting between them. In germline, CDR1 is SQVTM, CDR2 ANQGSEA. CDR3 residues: CSVEGFRGEQFF. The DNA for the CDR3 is TGCAGCGTTGAGGGCTTTCGCGGTGAGCAGTTCTTC.

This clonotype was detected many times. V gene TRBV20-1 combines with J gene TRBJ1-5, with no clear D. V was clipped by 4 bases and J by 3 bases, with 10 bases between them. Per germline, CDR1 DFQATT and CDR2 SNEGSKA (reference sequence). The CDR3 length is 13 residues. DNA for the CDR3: TGCAGTGCTAACCCACAGCCCAATCAGCCCCAGCATTTT. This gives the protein CSANPQPNQPQHF.

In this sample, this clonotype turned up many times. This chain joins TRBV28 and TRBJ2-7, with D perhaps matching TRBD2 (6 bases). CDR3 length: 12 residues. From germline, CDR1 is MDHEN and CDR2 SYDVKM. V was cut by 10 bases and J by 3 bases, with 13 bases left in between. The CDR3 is CATEGLFYEQYF. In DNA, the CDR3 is TGTGCCACAGAGGGACTGTTCTACGAGCAGTACTTC.

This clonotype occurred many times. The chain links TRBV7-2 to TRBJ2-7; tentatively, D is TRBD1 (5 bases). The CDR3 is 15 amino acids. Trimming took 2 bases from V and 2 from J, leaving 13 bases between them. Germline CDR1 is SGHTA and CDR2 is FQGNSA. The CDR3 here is CASSLTFRAAYEQYF. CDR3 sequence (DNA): TGTGCCAGCAGCTTAACATTCAGGGCGGCCTACGAGCAGTACTTC.

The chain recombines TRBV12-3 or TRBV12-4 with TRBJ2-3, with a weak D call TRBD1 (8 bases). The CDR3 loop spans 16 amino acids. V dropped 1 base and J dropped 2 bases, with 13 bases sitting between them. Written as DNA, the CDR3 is TGTGCCAGCAGTTTAGTACAGGGGGGGTTCACAGATACGCAGTATTTT. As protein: CASSLVQGGFTDTQYF.

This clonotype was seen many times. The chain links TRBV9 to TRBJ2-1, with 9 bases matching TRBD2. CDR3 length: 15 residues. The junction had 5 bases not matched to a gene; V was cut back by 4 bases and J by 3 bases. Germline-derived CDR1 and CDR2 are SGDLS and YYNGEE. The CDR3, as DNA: TGTGCCAGCAGCCCCTATAGCGGGGGCTACAATGAGCAGTTCTTC. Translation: CASSPYSGGYNEQFF.

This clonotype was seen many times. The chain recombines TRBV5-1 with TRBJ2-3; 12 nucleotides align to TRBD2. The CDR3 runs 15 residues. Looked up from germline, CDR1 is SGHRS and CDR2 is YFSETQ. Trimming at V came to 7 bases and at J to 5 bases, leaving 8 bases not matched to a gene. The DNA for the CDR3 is TGCGCCAGCGTAGGACTAGCGGGGAGAAAAGATACGCAGTATTTT. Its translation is CASVGLAGRKDTQYF.

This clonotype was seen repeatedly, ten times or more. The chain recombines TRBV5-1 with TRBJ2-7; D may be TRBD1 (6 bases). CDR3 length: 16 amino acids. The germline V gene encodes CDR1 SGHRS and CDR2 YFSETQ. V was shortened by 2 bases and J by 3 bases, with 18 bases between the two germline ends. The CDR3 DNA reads TGCGCCAGCAGCTTAGACGGGACACAACAATACTACGAGCAGTACTTC. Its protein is CASSLDGTQQYYEQYF.

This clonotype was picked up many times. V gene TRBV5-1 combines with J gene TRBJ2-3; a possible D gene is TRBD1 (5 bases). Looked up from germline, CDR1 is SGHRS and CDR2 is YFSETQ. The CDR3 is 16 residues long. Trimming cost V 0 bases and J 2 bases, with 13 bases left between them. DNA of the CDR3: TGCGCCAGCAGCTTGGAGGGGCTCCCTGACACAGATACGCAGTATTTT. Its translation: CASSLEGLPDTDTQYF.

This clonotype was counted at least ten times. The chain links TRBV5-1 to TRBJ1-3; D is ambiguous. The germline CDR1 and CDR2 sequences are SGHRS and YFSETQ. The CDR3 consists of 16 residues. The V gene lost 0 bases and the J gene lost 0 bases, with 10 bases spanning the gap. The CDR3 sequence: CASSLGDGYSGNTIYF. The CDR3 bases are TGCGCCAGCAGCTTGGGTGACGGTTACTCTGGAAACACCATATATTTT.

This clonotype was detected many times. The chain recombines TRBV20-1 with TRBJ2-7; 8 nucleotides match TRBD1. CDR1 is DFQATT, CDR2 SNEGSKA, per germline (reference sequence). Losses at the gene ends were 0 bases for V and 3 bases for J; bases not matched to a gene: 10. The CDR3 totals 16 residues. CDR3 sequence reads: CSARDSRMGQDYEQYF. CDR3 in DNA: TGCAGTGCTAGAGATTCAAGAATGGGACAGGACTACGAGCAGTACTTC.

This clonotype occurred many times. The CDR3 DNA is TGCAGTGCCCCCCAGAGGGAGCTCTCCTACGAGCAGTACTTC. Translated: CSAPQRELSYEQYF. The rearrangement links TRBV20-1 to TRBJ2-7, with a tentative D call TRBD2 (5 bases). This CDR3 has 14 residues. Germline CDR1 DFQATT, CDR2 SNEGSKA (reference sequence). V lost 6 bases, J lost 0 bases, and 15 bases lay in between.

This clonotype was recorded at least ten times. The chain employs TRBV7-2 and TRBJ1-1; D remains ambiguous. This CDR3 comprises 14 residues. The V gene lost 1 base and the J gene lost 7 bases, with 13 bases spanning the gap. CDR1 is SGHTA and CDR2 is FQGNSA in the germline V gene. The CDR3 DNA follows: TGTGCCAGCAGCTTAGATGGGTCCGTTGGTGAAGCTTTCTTT. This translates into CASSLDGSVGEAFF.

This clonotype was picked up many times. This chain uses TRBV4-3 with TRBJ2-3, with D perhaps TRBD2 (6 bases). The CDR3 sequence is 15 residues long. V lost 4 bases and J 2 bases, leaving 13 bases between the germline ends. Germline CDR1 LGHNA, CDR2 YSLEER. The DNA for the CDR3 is TGCGCCAGCAGCCCGAGACGGGGGTCCACAGATACGCAGTATTTT. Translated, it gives CASSPRRGSTDTQYF.

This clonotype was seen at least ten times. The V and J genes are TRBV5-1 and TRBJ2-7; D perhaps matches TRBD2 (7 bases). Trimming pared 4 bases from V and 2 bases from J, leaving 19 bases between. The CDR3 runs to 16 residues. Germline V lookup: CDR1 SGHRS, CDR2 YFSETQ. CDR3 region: CASSAGAGALTYEQYF. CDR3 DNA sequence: TGCGCCAGCAGCGCGGGTGCGGGGGCCCTTACCTACGAGCAGTACTTC.

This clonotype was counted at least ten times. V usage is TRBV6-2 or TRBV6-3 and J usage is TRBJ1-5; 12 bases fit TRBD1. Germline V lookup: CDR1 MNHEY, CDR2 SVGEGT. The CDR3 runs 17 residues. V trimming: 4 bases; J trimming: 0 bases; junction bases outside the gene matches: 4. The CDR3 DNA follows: TGTGCCAGCAGTTCCGGGACAGGGGGCTATAGCAATCAGCCCCAGCATTTT. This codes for CASSSGTGGYSNQPQHF.

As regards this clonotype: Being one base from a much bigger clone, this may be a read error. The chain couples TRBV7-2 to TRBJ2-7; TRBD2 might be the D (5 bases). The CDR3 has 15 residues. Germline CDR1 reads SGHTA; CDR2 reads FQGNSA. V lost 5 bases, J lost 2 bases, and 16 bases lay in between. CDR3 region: CASSQSPRRAYEQYF. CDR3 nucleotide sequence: TGTGCCAGCAGCCAATCTCCCCGGCGGGCCTACGAGCAGTACTTC.

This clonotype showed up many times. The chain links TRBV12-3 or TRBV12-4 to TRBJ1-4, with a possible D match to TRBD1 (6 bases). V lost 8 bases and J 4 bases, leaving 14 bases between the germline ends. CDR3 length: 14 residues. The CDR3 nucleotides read TGTGCCAGCTCCTCGGACAGTTATAATGAAAAACTGTTTTTT. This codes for CASSSDSYNEKLFF.

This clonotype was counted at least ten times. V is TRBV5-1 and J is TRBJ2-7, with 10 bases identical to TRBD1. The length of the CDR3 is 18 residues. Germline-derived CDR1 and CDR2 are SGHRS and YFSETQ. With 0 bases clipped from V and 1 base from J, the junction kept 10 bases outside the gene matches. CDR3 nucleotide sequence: TGCGCCAGCAGCTTGGGCTTTGGGGGGACAGGGGATTCCTACGAGCAGTACTTC. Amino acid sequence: CASSLGFGGTGDSYEQYF.

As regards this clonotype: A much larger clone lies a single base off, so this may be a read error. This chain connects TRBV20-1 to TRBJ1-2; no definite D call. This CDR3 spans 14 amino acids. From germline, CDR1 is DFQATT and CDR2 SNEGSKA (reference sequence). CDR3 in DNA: TGCAATGCTAGACCGGATACAGAGATCTATGGCTACACCTTC. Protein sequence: CNARPDTEIYGYTF.

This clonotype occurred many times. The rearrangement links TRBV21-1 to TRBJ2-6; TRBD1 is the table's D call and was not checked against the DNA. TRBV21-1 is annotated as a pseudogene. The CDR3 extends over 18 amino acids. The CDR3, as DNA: TGTGCCACCCCCGGGGGTGGGACAGAGAGCTCTGGGGCCAACGTCCTGACTTTC. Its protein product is CATPGGGTESSGANVLTF.

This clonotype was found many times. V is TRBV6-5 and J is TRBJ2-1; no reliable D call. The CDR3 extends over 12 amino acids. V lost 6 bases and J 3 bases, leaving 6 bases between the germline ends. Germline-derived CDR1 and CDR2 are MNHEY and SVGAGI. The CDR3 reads CASSRIYNEQFF. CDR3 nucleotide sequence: TGTGCCAGCAGCCGGATCTACAATGAGCAGTTCTTC.

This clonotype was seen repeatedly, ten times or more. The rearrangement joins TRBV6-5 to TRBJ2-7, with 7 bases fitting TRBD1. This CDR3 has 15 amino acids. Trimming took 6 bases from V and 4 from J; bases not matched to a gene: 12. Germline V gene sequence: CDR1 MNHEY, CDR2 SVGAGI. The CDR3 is CASSPDRAKVYEQYF. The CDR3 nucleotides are TGTGCCAGCAGCCCCGACAGGGCAAAAGTTTACGAGCAGTACTTC.

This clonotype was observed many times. For the CDR3, the DNA is TGTGCCAGCAGCAGGGGACAGAAAAACTATGGCTACACCTTC. It codes for CASSRGQKNYGYTF. This sequence joins TRBV6-2 or TRBV6-3 and TRBJ1-2; TRBD1 aligns across 7 bases. From germline, CDR1 is MNHEY and CDR2 SVGEGT. J gave up 2 bases and V 6 bases, and 6 bases lay outside the gene matches. The CDR3 sequence is 14 residues long.

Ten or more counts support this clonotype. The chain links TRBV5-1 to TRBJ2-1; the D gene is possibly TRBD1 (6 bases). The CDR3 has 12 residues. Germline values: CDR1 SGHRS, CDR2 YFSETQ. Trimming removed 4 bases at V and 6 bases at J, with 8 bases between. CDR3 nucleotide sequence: TGCGCCAGCAGCCCACAGGGCAATGAGCAGTTCTTC. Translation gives CASSPQGNEQFF.